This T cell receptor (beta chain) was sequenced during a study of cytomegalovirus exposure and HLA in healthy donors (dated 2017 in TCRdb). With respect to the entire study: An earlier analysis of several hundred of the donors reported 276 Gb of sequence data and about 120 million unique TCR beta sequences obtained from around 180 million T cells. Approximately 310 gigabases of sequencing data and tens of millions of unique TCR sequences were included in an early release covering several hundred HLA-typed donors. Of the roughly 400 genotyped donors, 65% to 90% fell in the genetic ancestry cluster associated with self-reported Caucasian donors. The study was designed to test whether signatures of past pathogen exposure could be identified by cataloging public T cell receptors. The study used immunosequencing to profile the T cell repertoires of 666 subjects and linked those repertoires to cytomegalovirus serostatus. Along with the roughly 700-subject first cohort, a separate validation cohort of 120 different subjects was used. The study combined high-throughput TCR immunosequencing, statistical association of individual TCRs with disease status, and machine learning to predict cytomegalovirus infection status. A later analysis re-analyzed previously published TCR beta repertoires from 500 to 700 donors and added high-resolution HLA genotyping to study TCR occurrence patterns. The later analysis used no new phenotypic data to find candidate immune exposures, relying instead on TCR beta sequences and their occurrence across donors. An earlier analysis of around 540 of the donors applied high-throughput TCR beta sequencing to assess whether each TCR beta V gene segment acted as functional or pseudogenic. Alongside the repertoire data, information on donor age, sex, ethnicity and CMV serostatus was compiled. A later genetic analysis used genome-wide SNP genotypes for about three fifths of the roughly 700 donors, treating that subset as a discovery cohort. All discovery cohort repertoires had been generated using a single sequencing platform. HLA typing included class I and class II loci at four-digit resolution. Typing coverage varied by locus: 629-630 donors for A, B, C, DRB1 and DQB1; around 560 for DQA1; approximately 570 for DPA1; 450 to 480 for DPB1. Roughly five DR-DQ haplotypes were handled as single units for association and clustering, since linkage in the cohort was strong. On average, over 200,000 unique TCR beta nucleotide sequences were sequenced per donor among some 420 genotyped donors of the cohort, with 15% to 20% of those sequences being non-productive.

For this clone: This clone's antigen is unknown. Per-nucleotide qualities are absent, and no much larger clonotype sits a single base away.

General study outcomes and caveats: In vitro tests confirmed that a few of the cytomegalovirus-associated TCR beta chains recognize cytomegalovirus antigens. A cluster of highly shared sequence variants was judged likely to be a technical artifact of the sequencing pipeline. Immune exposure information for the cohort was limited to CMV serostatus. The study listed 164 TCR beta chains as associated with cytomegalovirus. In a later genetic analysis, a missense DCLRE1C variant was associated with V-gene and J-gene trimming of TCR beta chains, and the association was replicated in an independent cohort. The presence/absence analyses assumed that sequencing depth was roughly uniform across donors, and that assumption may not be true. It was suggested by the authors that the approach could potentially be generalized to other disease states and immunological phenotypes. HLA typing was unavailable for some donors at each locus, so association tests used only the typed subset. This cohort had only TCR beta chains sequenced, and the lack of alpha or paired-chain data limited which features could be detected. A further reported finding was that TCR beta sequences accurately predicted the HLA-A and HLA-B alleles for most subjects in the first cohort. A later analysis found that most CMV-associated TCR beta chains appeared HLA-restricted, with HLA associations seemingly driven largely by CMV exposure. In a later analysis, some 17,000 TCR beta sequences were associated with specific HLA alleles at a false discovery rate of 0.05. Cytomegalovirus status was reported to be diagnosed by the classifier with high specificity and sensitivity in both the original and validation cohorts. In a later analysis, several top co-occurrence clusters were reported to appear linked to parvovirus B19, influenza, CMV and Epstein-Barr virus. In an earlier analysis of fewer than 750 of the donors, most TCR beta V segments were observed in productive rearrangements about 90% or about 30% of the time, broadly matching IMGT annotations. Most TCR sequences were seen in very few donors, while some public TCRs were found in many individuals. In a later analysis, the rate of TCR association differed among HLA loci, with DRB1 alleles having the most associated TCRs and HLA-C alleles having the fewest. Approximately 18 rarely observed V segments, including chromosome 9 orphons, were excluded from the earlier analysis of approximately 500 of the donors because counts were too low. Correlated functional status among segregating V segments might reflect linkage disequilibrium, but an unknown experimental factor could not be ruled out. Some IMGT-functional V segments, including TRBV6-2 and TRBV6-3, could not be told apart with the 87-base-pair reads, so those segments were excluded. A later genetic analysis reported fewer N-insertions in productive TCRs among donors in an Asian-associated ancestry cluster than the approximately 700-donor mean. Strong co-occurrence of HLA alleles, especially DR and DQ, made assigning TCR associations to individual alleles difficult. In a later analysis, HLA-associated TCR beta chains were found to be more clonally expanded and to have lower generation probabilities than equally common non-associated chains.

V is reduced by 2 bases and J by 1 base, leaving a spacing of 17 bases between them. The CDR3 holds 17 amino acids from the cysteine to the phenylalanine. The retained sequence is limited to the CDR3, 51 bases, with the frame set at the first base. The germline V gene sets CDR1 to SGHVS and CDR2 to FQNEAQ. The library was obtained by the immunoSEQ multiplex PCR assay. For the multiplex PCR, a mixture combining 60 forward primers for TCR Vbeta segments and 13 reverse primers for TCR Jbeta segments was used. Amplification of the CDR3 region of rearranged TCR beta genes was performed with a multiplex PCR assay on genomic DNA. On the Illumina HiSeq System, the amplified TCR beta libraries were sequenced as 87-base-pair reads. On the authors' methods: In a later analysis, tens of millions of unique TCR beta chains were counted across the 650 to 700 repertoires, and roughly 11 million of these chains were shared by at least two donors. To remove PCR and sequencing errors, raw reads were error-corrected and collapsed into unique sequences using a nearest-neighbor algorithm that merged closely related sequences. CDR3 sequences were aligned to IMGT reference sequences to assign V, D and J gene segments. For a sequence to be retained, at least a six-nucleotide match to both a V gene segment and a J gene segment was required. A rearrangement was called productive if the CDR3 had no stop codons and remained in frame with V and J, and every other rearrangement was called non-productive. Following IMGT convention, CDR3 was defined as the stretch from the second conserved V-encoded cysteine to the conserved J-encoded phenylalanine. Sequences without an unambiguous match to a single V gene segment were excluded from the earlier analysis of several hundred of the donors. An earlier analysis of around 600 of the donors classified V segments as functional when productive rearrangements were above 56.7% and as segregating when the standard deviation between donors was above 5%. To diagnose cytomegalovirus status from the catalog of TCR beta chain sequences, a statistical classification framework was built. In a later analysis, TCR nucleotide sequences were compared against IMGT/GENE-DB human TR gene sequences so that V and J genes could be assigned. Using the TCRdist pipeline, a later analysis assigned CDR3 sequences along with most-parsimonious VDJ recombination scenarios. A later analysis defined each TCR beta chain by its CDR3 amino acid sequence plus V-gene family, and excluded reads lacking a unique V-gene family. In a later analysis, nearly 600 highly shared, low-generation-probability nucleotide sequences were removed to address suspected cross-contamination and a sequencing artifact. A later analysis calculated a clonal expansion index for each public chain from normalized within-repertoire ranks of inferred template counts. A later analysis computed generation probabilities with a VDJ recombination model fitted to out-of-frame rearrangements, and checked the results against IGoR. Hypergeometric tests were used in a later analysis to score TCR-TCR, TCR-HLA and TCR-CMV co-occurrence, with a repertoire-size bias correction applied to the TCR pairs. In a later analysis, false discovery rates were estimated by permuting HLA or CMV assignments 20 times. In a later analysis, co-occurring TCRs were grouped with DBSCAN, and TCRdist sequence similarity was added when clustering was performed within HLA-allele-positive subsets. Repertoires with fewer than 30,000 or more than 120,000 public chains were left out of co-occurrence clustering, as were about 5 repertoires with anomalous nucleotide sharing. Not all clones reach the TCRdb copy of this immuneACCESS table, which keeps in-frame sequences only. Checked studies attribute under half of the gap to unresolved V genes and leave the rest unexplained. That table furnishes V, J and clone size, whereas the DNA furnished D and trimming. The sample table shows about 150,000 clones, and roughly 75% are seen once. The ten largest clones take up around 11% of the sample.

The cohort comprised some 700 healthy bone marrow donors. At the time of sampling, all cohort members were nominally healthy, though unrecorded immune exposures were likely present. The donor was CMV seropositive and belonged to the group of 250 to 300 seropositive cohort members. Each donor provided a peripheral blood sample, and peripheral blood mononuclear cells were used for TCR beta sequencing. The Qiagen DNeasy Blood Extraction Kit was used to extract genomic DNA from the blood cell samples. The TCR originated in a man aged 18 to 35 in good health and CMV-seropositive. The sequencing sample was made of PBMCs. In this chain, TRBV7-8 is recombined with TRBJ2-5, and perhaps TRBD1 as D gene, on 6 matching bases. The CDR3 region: CASSLFPQGPTQETQYF. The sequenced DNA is TGTGCCAGCAGCTTATTCCCGCAGGGGCCGACCCAAGAGACCCAGTACTTC.